This T cell receptor beta chain was observed in a study of a mutant IDH1 vaccine in newly diagnosed glioma. Study as a whole: Treated patients showed a male proportion of roughly 62%, a female proportion of around 40%, and a mean age of about 44 years. Earlier therapy was either radiotherapy, temozolomide, or both, and most got both.

Time point here: week 35, safety follow-up. Each dose of the vaccine consisted of 300 ug of mutant IDH1 20-mer peptide, with topical imiquimod. The donors' diagnosis was new WHO grade 3 or 4 astrocytoma that was IDH1-mutant and ATRX-lost. A remark on this clone: The antigen is undetermined.

This table comes from immunoSEQ multiplex PCR, and its TCRdb copy is limited to in-frame clones, with some not included. The top ten hold 4.5% to 6% of the sample, which has about 60,000 clones, 80% to 90% seen once. The clonotype was recovered from a man aged 40-50 years with glioma. Sequenced here: PBMCs, sampled from a glioma patient whose treatment included an IDH1 peptide vaccine.

CDR3 DNA sequence: TGTGCCAGCACCCAGAACGGGGCCCCGCGGACTGAAGCTTTCTTT. This translates into CASTQNGAPRTEAFF. The chain has TRBV5-6 and TRBJ1-1, with TRBD1 as a possible D gene (5 bases). CDR1 and CDR2 (germline): SGHDT, YYEEEE. The CDR3 consists of 15 residues. V lost 6 bases to trimming and J lost 5 bases, with 20 bases between them. Full variable domain (rest looked up from reference TRBV5-6 and TRBJ1-1): DAGVTQSPTHLIKTRGQQVTLRCSPKSGHDTVSWYQQALGQGPQFIFQYYEEEERQRGNFPDRFSGHQFPNYSSELNVNALLLGDSALYLCASTQNGAPRTEAFFGQGTRLTVV.